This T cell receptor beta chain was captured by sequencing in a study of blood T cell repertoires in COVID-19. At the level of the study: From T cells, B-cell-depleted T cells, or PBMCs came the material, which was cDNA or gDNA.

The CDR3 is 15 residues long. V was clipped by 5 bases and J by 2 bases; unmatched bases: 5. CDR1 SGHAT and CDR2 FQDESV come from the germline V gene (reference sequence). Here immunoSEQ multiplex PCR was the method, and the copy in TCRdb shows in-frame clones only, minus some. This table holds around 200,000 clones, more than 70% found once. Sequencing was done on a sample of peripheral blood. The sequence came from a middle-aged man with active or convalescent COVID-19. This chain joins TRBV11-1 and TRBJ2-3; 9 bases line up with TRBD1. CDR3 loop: CASSPGTGSTDTQYF. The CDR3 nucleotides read TGTGCCAGCAGCCCGGGGACAGGGTCCACAGATACGCAGTATTTT.